This TCR beta chain was retrieved from a study of blood T cell repertoires in COVID-19. Study as a whole: Sites across the United States, Italy and Spain contributed samples from acute and convalescent COVID-19. T cells, B-cell-depleted T cells, or PBMCs supplied cDNA or gDNA.

This table comes from immunoSEQ multiplex PCR, and its TCRdb copy is limited to in-frame clones, with some not included. The table shows 200,000 to 300,000 clones, with around 88% occurring only once. V was clipped by 5 bases and J by 2 bases; unmatched bases: 3. The V gene's germline CDR1 is LNHDA and CDR2 SQIVND (reference sequence). The length of the CDR3 is 17 residues. This TCR came from a man aged 80 or over with acute or convalescent COVID-19. The sample taken for sequencing was peripheral blood. The chain combines TRBV19 with TRBJ2-2, with TRBD2 matching 15 bases. The CDR3, as DNA: TGTGCCAGTAGTGGACTAGCGGGAGGGTTTAACACCGGGGAGCTGTTTTTT. This codes for CASSGLAGGFNTGELFF.